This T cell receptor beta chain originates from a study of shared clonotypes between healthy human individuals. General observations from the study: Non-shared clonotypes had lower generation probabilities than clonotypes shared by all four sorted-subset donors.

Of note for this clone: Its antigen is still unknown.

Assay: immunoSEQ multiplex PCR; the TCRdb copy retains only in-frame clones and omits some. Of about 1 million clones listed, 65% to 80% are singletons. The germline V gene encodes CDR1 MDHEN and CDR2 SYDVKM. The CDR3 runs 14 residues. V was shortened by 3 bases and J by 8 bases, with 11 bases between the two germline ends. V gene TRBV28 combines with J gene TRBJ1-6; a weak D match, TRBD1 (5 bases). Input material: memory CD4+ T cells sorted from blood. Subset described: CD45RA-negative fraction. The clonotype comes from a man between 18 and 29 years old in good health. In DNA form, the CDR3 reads TGTGCCAGCAGTTTTGGCAGGGCGGATTCACCCCTCCACTTT. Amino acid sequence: CASSFGRADSPLHF.